These 7 T cell receptor beta chains originate from one sample sequenced in a study of OX40 agonist ivuxolimab in advanced cancers. Sequenced by immunoSEQ multiplex PCR; TCRdb stores in-frame clones only, minus some. The table shows some 19,000 clones, with more than 75% occurring only once. Sequenced here: CD4+ or CD8+ T cells sorted from blood, sampled in a trial of the OX40 agonist ivuxolimab. Receptors were obtained from an adult with an advanced solid tumor such as melanoma, head and neck, liver or kidney cancer.

The V call is TRBV6-6, the J call TRBJ1-2; TRBD1 is a possible D gene (5 bases). The CDR3 sequence is 14 residues long. CDR1 and CDR2 from the germline V gene are MNHNY and SVGAGI (reference sequence). V lost 2 bases, J lost 4 bases, and 11 bases lay in between. CDR3 sequence reads: CASSYDGRAYGYTF. The DNA for the CDR3 is TGTGCCAGCAGTTACGATGGCAGGGCCTATGGCTACACCTTC.

Details on this clone: Distinct nucleotide sequences in the sample also encode this CDR3. The chain carries TRBV10-3 and TRBJ1-2; D possibly corresponds to TRBD1 (6 bases). The CDR3 sequence is 19 residues long. Germline assignment: CDR1 ENHRY and CDR2 SYGVKD. Trimming took off 3 bases at V and 0 bases at J, with 23 bases between the two ends. The CDR3 DNA follows: TGTGCCATCAGTGATGGACCTACTGGAAGGGGGGCCCCTAACTATGGCTACACCTTC. This encodes CAISDGPTGRGAPNYGYTF.

A single count supports this clone. The chain is built from TRBV6-1 and TRBJ2-7; the match to TRBD1 covers 7 bases. V shed 2 bases, J shed 2 bases, and the junction held 6 bases outside the gene matches. CDR3 length: 15 amino acids. CDR1 MNHNS and CDR2 SASEGT come from the germline V gene. The CDR3 loop is CASSESTGETYEQYF. The CDR3 region has the DNA TGTGCCAGCAGTGAATCCACAGGGGAAACCTACGAGCAGTACTTC.

The chain is built from TRBV29-1 and TRBJ1-4; 7 nucleotides line up with TRBD1. The CDR3 runs to 14 residues. After removal of 3 bases from V and 7 bases from J, the junction contained 8 bases not matched to a gene. CDR1 and CDR2 (germline): SQVTM, ANQGSEA. The CDR3 sequence is CSVEEGARGEKLFF. In DNA, the CDR3 is TGCAGCGTTGAGGAGGGGGCGCGGGGTGAAAAACTGTTTTTT.

Concerning this clone itself: Other DNA variants within this sample encode the same CDR3. The chain joins TRBV4-1 to TRBJ2-7; perhaps D is TRBD1 or TRBD2 (6 bases each). With 1 base removed from V and 0 bases from J, the gap between germline ends came to 10 bases. The CDR3 is 15 amino acids. Germline assignment: CDR1 MGHRA and CDR2 YSYEKL. CDR3 residues: CASSQGGAASYEQYF. The CDR3 coding sequence is TGCGCCAGCAGCCAAGGGGGGGCGGCCTCCTACGAGCAGTACTTC.

The chain couples TRBV6-1 to TRBJ1-1; D is unclear. The germline CDR1 and CDR2 sequences are MNHNS and SASEGT. V lost 3 bases, J lost 11 bases, and 13 bases lay in between. The CDR3 length is 12 residues. The CDR3 protein is CASSDRRVGAFF. The CDR3 region has the DNA TGTGCCAGCAGTGACCGGAGGGTAGGGGCTTTCTTT.

The chain joins TRBV27 to TRBJ1-5; tentative D call: TRBD1 (5 bases). Germline assignment: CDR1 MNHEY and CDR2 SMNVEV (reference sequence). This CDR3 has 14 residues. V dropped 5 bases and J dropped 3 bases, with 11 bases sitting between them. DNA of the CDR3: TGTGCCAGCAGTGCCCGACAGTACAATCAGCCCCAGCATTTT. Translating gives CASSARQYNQPQHF.